This T cell receptor (beta chain) was captured by sequencing in a study of blood T cell repertoires in COVID-19. Study-wide context: Sites in the United States, Italy and Spain provided acute and convalescent COVID-19 samples. The cDNA or gDNA used as material had been derived from T cells, B-cell-depleted T cells, or PBMCs.

Per germline, CDR1 MNHEY and CDR2 SMNVEV (reference sequence). The CDR3 sequence is 19 residues long. V was clipped by 0 bases and J by 4 bases, with 19 bases between them. In the study's own analysis: It was from reference gene primer amplification that nucleated cell counts were estimated. Clones were sequenced by immunoSEQ multiplex PCR, and TCRdb holds only the in-frame ones, with some missing. The DNA was the basis for D and trimming; V, J and clone size are from that table. Among 110,000 to 150,000 clones, around 79% were seen once, and the ten largest hold 3% to 4.5%. The clonotype originates from a man aged 55-75 years with acute or convalescent COVID-19. Sequenced material: peripheral blood. V usage is TRBV27 and J usage is TRBJ2-6; TRBD1 might be the D (6 bases). The CDR3 reads CASSLSQGRAVTGANVLTF. CDR3 DNA sequence: TGTGCCAGCAGTTTATCACAGGGAAGGGCGGTAACCGGGGCCAACGTCCTGACTTTC.